This T cell receptor (beta chain) originates from a study of cytomegalovirus exposure and HLA in healthy donors. Overall study results and limits: In a later analysis, several top co-occurrence clusters appeared linked to parvovirus B19, influenza, CMV and Epstein-Barr virus. Donors were assumed by presence/absence analyses to have roughly uniform sequencing depth. The number of N-insertions in an Asian-associated ancestry cluster was reportedly below the roughly 670-donor mean in a later analysis.

The PCR contained 60 Vbeta and 13 Jbeta primers. TCRdb's copy holds only in-frame clones and misses some; the assay was immunoSEQ multiplex PCR. Of 150,000 to 200,000 clones in the sample, 78% were seen once. Notes on this clone: Its antigen is unknown.

This CDR3 spans 15 amino acids. Looked up from germline, CDR1 is SGHAT and CDR2 is FQNNGV. V lost 0 bases and J lost 8, with 16 bases in between. Likely unrecorded immune exposures existed in these nominally healthy donors. The receptor's source is a woman aged 30 to 39 in good health and CMV-seropositive. Sequenced material: PBMCs. This chain connects TRBV11-2 to TRBJ2-5, with a weak D call TRBD2 (6 bases). CDR3 sequence: CASSLELAMAPTQYF. The DNA of the CDR3 is TGTGCCAGCAGCTTAGAACTAGCCATGGCTCCTACCCAGTACTTC.